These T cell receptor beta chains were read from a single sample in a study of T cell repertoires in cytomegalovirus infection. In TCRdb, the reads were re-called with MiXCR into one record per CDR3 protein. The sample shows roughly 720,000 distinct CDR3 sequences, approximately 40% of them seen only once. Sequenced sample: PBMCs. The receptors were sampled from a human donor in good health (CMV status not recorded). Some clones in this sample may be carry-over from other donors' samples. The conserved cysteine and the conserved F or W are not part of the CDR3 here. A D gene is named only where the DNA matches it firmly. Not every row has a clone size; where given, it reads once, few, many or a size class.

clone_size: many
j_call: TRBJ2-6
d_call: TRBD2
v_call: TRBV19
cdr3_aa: ASTHYKGGRGANVLT

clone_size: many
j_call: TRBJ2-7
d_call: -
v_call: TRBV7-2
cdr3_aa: ASSLVRPTYEQY

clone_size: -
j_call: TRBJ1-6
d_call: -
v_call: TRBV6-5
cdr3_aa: ASSYNSRDSPLH

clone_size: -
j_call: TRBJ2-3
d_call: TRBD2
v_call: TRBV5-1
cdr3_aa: ASGPGLAGSNTQY

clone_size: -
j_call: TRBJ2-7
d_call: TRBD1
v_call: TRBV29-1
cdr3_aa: SVGHPDRVHEQY

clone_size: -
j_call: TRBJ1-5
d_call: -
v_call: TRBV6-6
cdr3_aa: ASIPHPGAENQPQH

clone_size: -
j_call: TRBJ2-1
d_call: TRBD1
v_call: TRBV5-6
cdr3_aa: ASSFGTGGINEQF

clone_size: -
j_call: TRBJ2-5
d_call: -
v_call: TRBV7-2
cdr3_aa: ASSPRQSQETQY

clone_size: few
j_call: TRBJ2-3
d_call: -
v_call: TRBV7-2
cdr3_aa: ASSSTDTKY

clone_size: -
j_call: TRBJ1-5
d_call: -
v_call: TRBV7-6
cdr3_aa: ASSVGQPYQPQH

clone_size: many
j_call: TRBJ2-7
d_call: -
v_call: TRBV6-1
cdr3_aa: ASSFGRNLREQY

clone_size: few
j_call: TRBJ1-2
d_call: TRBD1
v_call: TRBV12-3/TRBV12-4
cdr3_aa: ASTLTGNYGYT

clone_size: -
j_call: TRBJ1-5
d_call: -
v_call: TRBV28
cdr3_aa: ASSSVGGSGQPQH

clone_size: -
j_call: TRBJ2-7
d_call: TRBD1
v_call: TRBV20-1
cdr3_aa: SARRTGVLEQY

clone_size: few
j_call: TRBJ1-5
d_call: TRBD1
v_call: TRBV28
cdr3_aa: ASSSGQGLMQPQH

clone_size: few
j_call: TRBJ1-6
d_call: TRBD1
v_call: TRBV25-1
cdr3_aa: ASSEFGGQGGSPLH

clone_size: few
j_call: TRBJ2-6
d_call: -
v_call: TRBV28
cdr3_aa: ASRISEANVLT

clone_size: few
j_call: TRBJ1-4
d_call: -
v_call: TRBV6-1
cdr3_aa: ASSRGSPNEKLF

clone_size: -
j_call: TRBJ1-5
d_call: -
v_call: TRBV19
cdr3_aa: AIRNTGSNQPQH

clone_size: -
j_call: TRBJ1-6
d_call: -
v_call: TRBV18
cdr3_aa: ASSPNRSNSPLH

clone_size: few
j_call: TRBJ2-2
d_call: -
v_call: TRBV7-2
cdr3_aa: ASSSQRDTVITGELF

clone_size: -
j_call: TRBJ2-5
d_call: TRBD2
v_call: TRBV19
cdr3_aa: ASSISTWTSGSGVGETQY

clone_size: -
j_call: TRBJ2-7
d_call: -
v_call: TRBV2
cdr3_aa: ASSPLRADYEQY

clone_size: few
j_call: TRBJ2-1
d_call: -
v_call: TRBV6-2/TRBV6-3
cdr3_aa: ASSYEVGEQF

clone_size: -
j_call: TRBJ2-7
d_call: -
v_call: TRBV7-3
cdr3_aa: ASSLSVSSYEPY

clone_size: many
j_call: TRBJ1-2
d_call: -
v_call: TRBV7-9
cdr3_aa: ASSFWTGGYT

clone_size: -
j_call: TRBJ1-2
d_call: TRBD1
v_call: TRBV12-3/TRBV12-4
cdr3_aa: ASSSWDRGVYGYT

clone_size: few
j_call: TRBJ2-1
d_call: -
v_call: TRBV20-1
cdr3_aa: SARLPGQWLGEQF

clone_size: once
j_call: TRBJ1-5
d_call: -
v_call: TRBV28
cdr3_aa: ASIGRLNQPQH

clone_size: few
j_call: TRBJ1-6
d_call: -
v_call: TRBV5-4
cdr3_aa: ASSLLFGKSNSPLH

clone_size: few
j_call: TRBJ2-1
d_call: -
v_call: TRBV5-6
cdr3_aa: ASSFSSYYNEQF

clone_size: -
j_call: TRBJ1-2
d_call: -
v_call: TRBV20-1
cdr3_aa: SGSGRYGYT

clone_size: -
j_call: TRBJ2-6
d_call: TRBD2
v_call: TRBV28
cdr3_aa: ASSSWTSVLSGANVLT

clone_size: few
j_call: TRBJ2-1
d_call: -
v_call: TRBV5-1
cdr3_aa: ASSKEETGLNNEQF

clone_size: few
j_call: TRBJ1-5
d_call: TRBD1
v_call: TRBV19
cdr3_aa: ASSIVQGAMGQPQH

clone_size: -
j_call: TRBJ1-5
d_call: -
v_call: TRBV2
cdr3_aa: ASSVEYSNQPQH

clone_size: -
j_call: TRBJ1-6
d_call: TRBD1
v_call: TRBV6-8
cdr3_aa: ASRQSGTVVSPLH

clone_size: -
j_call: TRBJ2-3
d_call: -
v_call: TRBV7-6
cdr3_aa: ASSRRPQSRQDNTDTQY

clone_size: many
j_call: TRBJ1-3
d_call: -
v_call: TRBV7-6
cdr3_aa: ASSLSSVSGNTIY

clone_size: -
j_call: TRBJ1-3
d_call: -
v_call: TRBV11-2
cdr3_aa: ASSLDGWRDSGNTIY

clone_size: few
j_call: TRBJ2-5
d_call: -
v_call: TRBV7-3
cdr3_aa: ASSLVPAETQY

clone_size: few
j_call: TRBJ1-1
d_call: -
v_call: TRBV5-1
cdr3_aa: ASSLSPGQNTEAF

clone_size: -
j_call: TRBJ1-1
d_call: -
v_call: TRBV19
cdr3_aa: ASRTDHRNTEAF

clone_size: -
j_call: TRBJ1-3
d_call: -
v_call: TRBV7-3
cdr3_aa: ASSLFGPGLGNTIY

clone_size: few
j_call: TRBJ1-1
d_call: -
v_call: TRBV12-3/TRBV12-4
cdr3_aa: ASTVLGTEAF

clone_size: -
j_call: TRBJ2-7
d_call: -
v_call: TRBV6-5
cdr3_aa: ASSYSRGGYEQY

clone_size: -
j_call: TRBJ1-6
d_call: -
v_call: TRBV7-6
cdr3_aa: ASSSLPNSPLH

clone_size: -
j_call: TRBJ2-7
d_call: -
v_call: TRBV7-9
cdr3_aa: ASSYSAYEQY

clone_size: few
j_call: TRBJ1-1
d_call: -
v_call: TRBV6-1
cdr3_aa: ASNSGTEAF

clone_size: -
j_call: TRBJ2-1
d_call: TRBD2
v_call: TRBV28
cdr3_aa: ASSFELAGGRTPYNEQF

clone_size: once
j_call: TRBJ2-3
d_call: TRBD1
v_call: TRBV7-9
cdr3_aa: ASSSTRGLVSDTQY

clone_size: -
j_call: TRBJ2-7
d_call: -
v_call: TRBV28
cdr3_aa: ASSQPQYEQY

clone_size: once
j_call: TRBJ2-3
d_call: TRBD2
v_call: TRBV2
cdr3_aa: ASSKILAGGTDTQY

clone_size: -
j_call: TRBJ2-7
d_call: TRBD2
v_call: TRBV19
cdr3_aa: ASSWRLAGGYEQY

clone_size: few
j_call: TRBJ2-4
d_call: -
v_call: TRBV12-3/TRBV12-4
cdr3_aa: ASSGDPLNIQY

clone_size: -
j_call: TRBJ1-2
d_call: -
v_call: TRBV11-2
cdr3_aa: SSSLDPGNSYT

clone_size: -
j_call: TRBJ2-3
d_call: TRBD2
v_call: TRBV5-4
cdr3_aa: ASSFLAGGPDTQY